What follows are 14 T cell receptor beta chains derived from one specimen sequenced in a study of blood T cell repertoires in COVID-19. Sequencing used immunoSEQ multiplex PCR; TCRdb keeps in-frame clones, though not all of them. This table has 150,000 to 200,000 clones, approximately 86% appearing once. What was sequenced was peripheral blood. The receptors shown here come from a middle-aged woman with COVID-19, enrolled during active disease.

The chain couples TRBV28 to TRBJ2-1; 9 bases are a match to TRBD2. Looked up from germline, CDR1 is MDHEN and CDR2 is SYDVKM. CDR3 length: 14 amino acids. The V gene end was trimmed by 3 bases and the J gene end by 6 bases; junction bases not matched to a gene: 3. Here the CDR3 reads CASSLREGGNEQFF. As DNA, the CDR3 is TGTGCCAGCAGTTTGCGGGAGGGGGGCAATGAGCAGTTCTTC.

V is TRBV6-5 and J is TRBJ2-1; D might be TRBD1 (5 bases). V shed 5 bases and J shed 15 bases, with 17 bases lying between them. The CDR3 spans 12 residues. Germline V gives CDR1 MNHEY, CDR2 SVGAGI. DNA for the CDR3: TGTGCCAGCAGTCACCGGGTACAGGTCTGGTTCTTC. It is translated as CASSHRVQVWFF.

V is TRBV7-2 and J is TRBJ2-2; D might be TRBD2 (6 bases). Germline V lookup: CDR1 SGHTA, CDR2 FQGNSA. Trimming cost V 1 base and J 1 base, with 16 bases left between them. The CDR3 spans 18 residues. This CDR3 reads CASSLVPGVAKNTGELFF. The CDR3, as DNA: TGTGCCAGCAGCTTAGTCCCGGGAGTCGCGAAGAACACCGGGGAGCTGTTTTTT.

This clone was seen a handful of times. The CDR3 coding sequence is TGTGCCAGCAGCTCGGGGACAGGCGTGCGGGCCAACGTCCTGACTTTC. Residues: CASSSGTGVRANVLTF. This chain uses TRBV7-9 with TRBJ2-6, with TRBD1 matching over 8 bases. The CDR3 contains 16 residues. V dropped 4 bases and J dropped 5; count of bases not matched to a gene: 7. Per germline, CDR1 SEHNR and CDR2 FQNEAQ (reference sequence).

This rearrangement joins TRBV5-6 to TRBJ1-1; 8 nucleotides align to TRBD1. V lost 0 bases and J lost 3; bases outside the gene matches: 7. This CDR3 has 16 residues. CDR1 and CDR2 (germline): SGHDT, YYEEEE. In nucleotides, the CDR3 is TGTGCCAGCAGCTTGGATGATCGGACAGGGTACACTGAAGCTTTCTTT. This codes for CASSLDDRTGYTEAFF.

This sequence joins TRBV2 and TRBJ1-4; a possible D gene is TRBD1 (5 bases). With 6 bases removed from V and 5 bases from J, the gap between germline ends came to 13 bases. This CDR3 region has 14 residues. The V gene's germline CDR1 is SNHLY and CDR2 FYNNEI. The CDR3: CASSMDTVNEKLFF. The CDR3 DNA reads as TGTGCCAGCAGCATGGACACGGTGAATGAAAAACTGTTTTTT.

The chain is built from TRBV10-3 and TRBJ1-1, with a tentative D call TRBD1 (6 bases). The CDR3 loop spans 13 amino acids. Trimming removed 5 bases from V and 5 bases from J, with 12 bases in between. Germline lookup yields CDR1 ENHRY and CDR2 SYGVKD. The chain's CDR3 is CAISHPDRTEAFF. CDR3 sequence (DNA): TGTGCCATCAGTCACCCAGACAGGACTGAAGCTTTCTTT.

V gene TRBV19 combines with J gene TRBJ1-5; tentatively, D is TRBD1 (5 bases). The CDR3 length is 16 residues. With 5 bases removed from V and 2 bases from J, the gap between germline ends came to 16 bases. Germline V gene lookup returns CDR1 LNHDA and CDR2 SQIVND (reference sequence). CDR3 amino acids: CASSVHMAGGNQPQHF. DNA of the CDR3: TGTGCCAGTAGTGTCCATATGGCGGGGGGCAATCAGCCCCAGCATTTT.

The sample holds a few counts of this clone. The V gene is TRBV6-6, the J gene TRBJ1-1; D uncertain. The germline V gene has CDR1 MNHNY and CDR2 SVGAGI (reference sequence). V was pared by 6 bases and J by 3 bases, with 11 bases between. The CDR3 has 13 amino acids. The CDR3 here is CASSPLLYTEAFF. CDR3 sequence (DNA): TGTGCCAGCAGCCCCCTTCTGTACACTGAAGCTTTCTTT.

V is TRBV30 and J is TRBJ2-1; weak D call: TRBD2 (5 bases). Trimming removed 2 bases from V and 6 bases from J, with 11 bases in between. Looked up from germline, CDR1 is GTSNPN and CDR2 is SVGIG (reference sequence). This CDR3 is built from 13 residues. The CDR3 bases are TGTGCCTGGAGTCCCGCTGGACTCAATGAGCAGTTCTTC. It codes for CAWSPAGLNEQFF.

CDR3 nucleotide sequence: TGTGCCAGCAGCTTAGCAGAGGGCTTGAACACTGAAGCTTTCTTT. It translates to CASSLAEGLNTEAFF. The chain links TRBV7-9 to TRBJ1-1; D remains ambiguous. V was clipped by 0 bases and J by 0 bases, with 8 bases between them. Germline values: CDR1 SEHNR, CDR2 FQNEAQ (reference sequence). This CDR3 comprises 15 residues.

J is TRBJ1-1 and V is TRBV5-4, with 10 bases matching TRBD1. CDR1 SGHNT and CDR2 YYREEE come from the germline V gene (reference sequence). The CDR3 has 15 residues. V dropped 4 bases and J dropped 5; count of bases not matched to a gene: 8. This chain's CDR3 is CASSRSGTGATEAFF. The CDR3 nucleotides are TGTGCCAGCAGCAGAAGCGGGACAGGGGCGACTGAAGCTTTCTTT.

This chain links TRBV18 with TRBJ2-3; D remains ambiguous. This CDR3 contains 13 residues. Germline V CDR1 and CDR2: KGHSH, LQKENI. V was clipped by 2 bases and J by 7 bases, with 10 bases between them. CDR3 bases: TGTGCCAGCTCACCAAATCACAAGAATACGCAGTATTTT. Amino acid sequence: CASSPNHKNTQYF.

The chain recombines TRBV5-1 with TRBJ1-1, with D perhaps matching TRBD1 (5 bases). The CDR3 sequence is 15 residues long. Germline V gives CDR1 SGHRS, CDR2 YFSETQ. V lost 3 bases and J lost 8, with 20 bases in between. The CDR3 sequence is CASSSSLGGFFEAFF. DNA of the CDR3: TGCGCCAGCAGCTCAAGCCTGGGGGGGTTTTTCGAAGCTTTCTTT.